The 10 T cell receptor beta chains in this list originate from one sample, sequenced in a study of shared clonotypes between healthy human individuals. Clones were sequenced by immunoSEQ multiplex PCR, and TCRdb holds only the in-frame ones, with some missing. The top ten hold over 0.8% of the sample, which has about 1.1 million clones, 60% to 80% seen once. Input material: memory CD4+ T cells from PBMCs. The subset here: CD45RA-negative fraction. These receptors were obtained from a man younger than 30 in good health. Some clones in this sample may be carry-over from other donors' samples.

The CDR3, as DNA: TGCGCCAGCAGTTTAACAGGAGGGCGAGAGACCCAGTACTTC. Its translation is CASSLTGGRETQYF. This sequence joins TRBV10-2 and TRBJ2-5; a possible D gene is TRBD2 (6 bases). The CDR3 extends over 14 amino acids. CDR1 and CDR2 from the germline V gene are WSHSY and SAAADI. V was trimmed by 5 bases and J by 4 bases, leaving 14 bases between them.

The V and J genes are TRBV2 and TRBJ2-1; 15 bases line up with TRBD2. There are 16 residues in the CDR3. CDR1 is SNHLY, CDR2 FYNNEI, per germline. V shed 6 bases, J shed 6 bases, and the junction held 6 bases outside the gene matches. The CDR3 DNA sequence: TGTGCCAGCAGAAGGACTAGCGGGAGGGCCACCAATGAGCAGTTCTTC. Amino acid sequence: CASRRTSGRATNEQFF.

This chain joins TRBV9 and TRBJ2-1, with D maybe TRBD1 (5 bases). Germline V lookup: CDR1 SGDLS, CDR2 YYNGEE. Trimming stripped 2 bases from V and 9 bases from J, with 15 bases between. The CDR3 contains 14 residues. This chain's CDR3 is CASSVALPRGEQFF. The CDR3 coding sequence is TGTGCCAGCAGCGTCGCATTACCTAGGGGTGAGCAGTTCTTC. The full variable domain, its missing parts supplied by reference TRBV9 and TRBJ2-1, is DSGVTQTPKHLITATGQRVTLRCSPRSGDLSVYWYQQSLDQGLQFLIQYYNGEERAKGNILERFSAQQFPDLHSELNLSSLELGDSALYFCASSVALPRGEQFFGPGTRLTVL.

The chain uses TRBV28 and TRBJ2-7; 10 bases align to TRBD1. CDR1 and CDR2 (germline): MDHEN, SYDVKM. CDR3 length equals 18 residues. J was trimmed by 4 bases and V by 5 bases; bases with no gene match: 17. The chain's CDR3 is CASSLTGTGVRGLYEQYF. The CDR3 DNA reads TGTGCCAGCAGTCTTACCGGGACAGGGGTGCGGGGCCTTTACGAGCAGTACTTC.

J is TRBJ2-7 and V is TRBV28, with TRBD1 identical over 7 bases. Germline assignment: CDR1 MDHEN and CDR2 SYDVKM. V shed 6 bases, J shed 2 bases, and the junction held 7 bases outside the gene matches. The CDR3 extends over 14 amino acids. The CDR3 DNA is TGTGCCAGCAGGGAGGACAGGTCGCCCTACGAGCAGTACTTC. The encoded protein is CASREDRSPYEQYF. The whole variable domain, remainder taken from reference TRBV28 and TRBJ2-7, is DVKVTQSSRYLVKRTGEKVFLECVQDMDHENMFWYRQDPGLGLRLIYFSYDVKMKEKGDIPEGYSVSREKKERFSLILESASTNQTSMYLCASREDRSPYEQYFGPGTRLTVT.

The genes are TRBV6-1 and TRBJ2-5; 12 bases match TRBD2. The CDR3 contains 15 residues. The germline CDR1 and CDR2 sequences are MNHNS and SASEGT. Trimming removed 7 bases from V and 4 bases from J; junction bases left unmatched: 7. DNA of the CDR3: TGTGCCAGCACTTTACAGACTAGCGGGAGAGAGACCCAGTACTTC. Protein product: CASTLQTSGRETQYF.

The V call is TRBV27, the J call TRBJ1-1, with D tentatively TRBD1 (6 bases). V gave up 10 bases and J gave up 1 base, with 13 bases separating them. This CDR3 contains 13 residues. Germline V gene lookup returns CDR1 MNHEY and CDR2 SMNVEV (reference sequence). Here the CDR3 reads CATARTENTEAFF. CDR3 in DNA: TGTGCCACAGCCCGGACAGAGAACACTGAAGCTTTCTTT.

This clone was picked up a small number of times. The gene calls are TRBV2 and TRBJ2-5; weak D call: TRBD2 (6 bases). The CDR3 covers 16 residues. Germline CDR1 is SNHLY and CDR2 is FYNNEI. V dropped 6 bases and J dropped 5 bases, with 22 bases sitting between them. The DNA of the CDR3 is TGTGCCAGCAGATTAACTGGGACCTCCGGAGGGGAGACCCAGTACTTC. Its protein product is CASRLTGTSGGETQYF.

V and J are TRBV4-2 and TRBJ2-1, with 9 nucleotides matching TRBD2. This CDR3 comprises 15 residues. Germline assignment: CDR1 LGHNA and CDR2 YNFKEQ. Trimming took 0 bases from V and 15 from J; bases not matched to a gene: 12. DNA of the CDR3: TGTGCCAGCAGCCAAGAGGGAGGAACTAGCGGGTGGGTGTTCTTC. This translates into CASSQEGGTSGWVFF.

This clone came up a few times. The V gene is TRBV10-1, the J gene TRBJ2-7, with D perhaps matching TRBD2 (6 bases). Germline V gene sequence: CDR1 WNHNN, CDR2 SYGVQD (reference sequence). V dropped 4 bases and J dropped 4 bases, with 17 bases sitting between them. This CDR3 has 15 amino acids. DNA of the CDR3: TGCGCCAGCAGTGTCTCCCGGGACTCCCAGTACGAGCAGTACTTC. As protein: CASSVSRDSQYEQYF.